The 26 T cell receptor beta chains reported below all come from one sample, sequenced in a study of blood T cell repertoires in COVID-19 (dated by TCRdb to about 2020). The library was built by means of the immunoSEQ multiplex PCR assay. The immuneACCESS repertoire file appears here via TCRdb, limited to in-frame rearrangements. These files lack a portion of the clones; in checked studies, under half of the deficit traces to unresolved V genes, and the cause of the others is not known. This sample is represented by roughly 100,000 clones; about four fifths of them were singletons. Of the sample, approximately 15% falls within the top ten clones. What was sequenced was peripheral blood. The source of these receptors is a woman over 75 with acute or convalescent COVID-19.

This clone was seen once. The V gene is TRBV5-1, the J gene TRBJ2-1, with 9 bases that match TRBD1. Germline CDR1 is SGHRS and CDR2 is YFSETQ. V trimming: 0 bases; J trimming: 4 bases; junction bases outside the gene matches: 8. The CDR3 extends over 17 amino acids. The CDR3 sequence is CASSLAPTGGGYNEQFF. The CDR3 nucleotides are TGCGCCAGCAGCTTGGCCCCGACAGGGGGGGGGTACAATGAGCAGTTCTTC. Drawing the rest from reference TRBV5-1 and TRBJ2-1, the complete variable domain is KAGVTQTPRYLIKTRGQQVTLSCSPISGHRSVSWYQQTPGQGLQFLFEYFSETQRNKGNFPGRFSGRQFSNSRSEMNVSTLELGDSALYLCASSLAPTGGGYNEQFFGPGTRLTVL.

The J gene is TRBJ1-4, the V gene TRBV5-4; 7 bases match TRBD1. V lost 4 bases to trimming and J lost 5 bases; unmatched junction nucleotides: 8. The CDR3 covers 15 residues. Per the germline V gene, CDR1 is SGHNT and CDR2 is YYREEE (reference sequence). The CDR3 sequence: CASSATGVGNEKLFF. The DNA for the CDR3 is TGTGCCAGCAGCGCCACAGGGGTGGGGAATGAAAAACTGTTTTTT.

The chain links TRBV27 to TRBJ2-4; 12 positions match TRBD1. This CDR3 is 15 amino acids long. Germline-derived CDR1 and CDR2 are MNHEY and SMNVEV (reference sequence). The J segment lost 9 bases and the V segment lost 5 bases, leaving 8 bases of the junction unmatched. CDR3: CASSNIGTGGRIQYF. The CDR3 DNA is TGTGCCAGCAGTAACATCGGGACAGGGGGCCGCATTCAGTACTTC.

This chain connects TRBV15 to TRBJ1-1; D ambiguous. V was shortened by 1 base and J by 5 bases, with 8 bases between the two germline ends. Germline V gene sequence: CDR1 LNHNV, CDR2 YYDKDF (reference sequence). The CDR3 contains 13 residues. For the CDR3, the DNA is TGTGCCACCAGCAGAGCCCGAGGGACTGAAGCTTTCTTT. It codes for CATSRARGTEAFF.

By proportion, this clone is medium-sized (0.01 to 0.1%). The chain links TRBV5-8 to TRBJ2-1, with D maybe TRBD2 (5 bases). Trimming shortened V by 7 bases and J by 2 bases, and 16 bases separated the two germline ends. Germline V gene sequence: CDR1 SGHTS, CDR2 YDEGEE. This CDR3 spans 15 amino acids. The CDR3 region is CASPKGVGPYNEQFF. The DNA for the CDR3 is TGTGCCAGCCCTAAGGGAGTTGGGCCCTACAATGAGCAGTTCTTC.

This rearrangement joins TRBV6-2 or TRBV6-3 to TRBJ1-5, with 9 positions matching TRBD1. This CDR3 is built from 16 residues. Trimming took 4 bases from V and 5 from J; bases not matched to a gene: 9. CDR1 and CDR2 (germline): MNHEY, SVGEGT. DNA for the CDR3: TGTGCCAGCAGTTCCCGGGGACAGGGAAGCGATCAGCCCCAGCATTTT. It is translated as CASSSRGQGSDQPQHF.

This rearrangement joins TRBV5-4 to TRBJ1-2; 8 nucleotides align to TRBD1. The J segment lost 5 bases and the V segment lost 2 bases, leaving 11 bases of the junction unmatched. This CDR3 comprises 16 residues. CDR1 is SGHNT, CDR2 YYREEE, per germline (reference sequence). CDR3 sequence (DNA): TGTGCCAGCAGCTTCGGACAGGGTCAATCCCCTTATGGCTACACCTTC. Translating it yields CASSFGQGQSPYGYTF. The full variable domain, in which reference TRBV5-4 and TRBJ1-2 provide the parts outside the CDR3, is ETGVTQSPTHLIKTRGQQVTLRCSSQSGHNTVSWYQQALGQGPQFIFQYYREEENGRGNFPPRFSGLQFPNYSSELNVNALELDDSALYLCASSFGQGQSPYGYTFGSGTRLTVV.

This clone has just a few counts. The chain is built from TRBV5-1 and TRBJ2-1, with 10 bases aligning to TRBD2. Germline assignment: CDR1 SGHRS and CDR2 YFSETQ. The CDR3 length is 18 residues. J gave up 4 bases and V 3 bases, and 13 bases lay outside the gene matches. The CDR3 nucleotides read TGCGCCAGCAGCTCCCCCGGACGGGGACTAGCGATATACAATGAGCAGTTCTTC. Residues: CASSSPGRGLAIYNEQFF. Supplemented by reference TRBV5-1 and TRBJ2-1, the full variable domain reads KAGVTQTPRYLIKTRGQQVTLSCSPISGHRSVSWYQQTPGQGLQFLFEYFSETQRNKGNFPGRFSGRQFSNSRSEMNVSTLELGDSALYLCASSSPGRGLAIYNEQFFGPGTRLTVL.

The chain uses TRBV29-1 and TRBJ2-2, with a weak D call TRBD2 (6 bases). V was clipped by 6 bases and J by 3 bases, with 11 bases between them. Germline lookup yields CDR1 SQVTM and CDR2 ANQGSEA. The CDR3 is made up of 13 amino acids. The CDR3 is CSVAEGHTGELFF. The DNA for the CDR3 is TGCAGCGTAGCGGAGGGACACACCGGGGAGCTGTTTTTT.

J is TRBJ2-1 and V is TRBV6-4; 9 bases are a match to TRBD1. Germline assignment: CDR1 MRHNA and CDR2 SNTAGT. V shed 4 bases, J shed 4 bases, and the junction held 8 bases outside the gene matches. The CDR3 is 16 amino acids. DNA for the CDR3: TGTGCCAGCAGTGGGGGGACAGGGAAAGGGTACAATGAGCAGTTCTTC. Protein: CASSGGTGKGYNEQFF.

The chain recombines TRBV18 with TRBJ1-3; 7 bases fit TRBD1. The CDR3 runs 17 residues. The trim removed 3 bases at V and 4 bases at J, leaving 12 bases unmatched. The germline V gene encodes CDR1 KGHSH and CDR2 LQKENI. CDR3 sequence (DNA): TGTGCCAGCTCACCCCTTGAGGGGGCGAGAGTGGGAAACACCATATATTTT. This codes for CASSPLEGARVGNTIYF.

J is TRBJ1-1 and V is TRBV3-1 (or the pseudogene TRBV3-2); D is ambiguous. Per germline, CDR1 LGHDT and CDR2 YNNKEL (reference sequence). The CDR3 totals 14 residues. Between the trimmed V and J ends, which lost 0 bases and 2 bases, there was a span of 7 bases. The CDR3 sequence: CASSQESRNTEAFF. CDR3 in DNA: TGTGCCAGCAGCCAAGAATCGCGTAACACTGAAGCTTTCTTT.

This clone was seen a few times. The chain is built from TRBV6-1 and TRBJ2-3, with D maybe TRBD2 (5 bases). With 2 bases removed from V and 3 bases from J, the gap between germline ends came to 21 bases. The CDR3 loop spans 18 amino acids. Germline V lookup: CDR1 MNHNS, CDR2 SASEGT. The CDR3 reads CASSESVGEGVGTDTQYF. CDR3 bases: TGTGCCAGCAGTGAATCGGTGGGAGAGGGAGTAGGGACAGATACGCAGTATTTT.

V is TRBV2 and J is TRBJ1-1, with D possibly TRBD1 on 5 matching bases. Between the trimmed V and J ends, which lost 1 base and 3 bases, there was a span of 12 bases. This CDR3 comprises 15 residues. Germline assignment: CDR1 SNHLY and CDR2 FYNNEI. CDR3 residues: CASSEEARVDTEAFF. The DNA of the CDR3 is TGTGCCAGCAGTGAAGAGGCCAGGGTGGACACTGAAGCTTTCTTT.

CDR3 region: CASVNSGNTIYF. As DNA, the CDR3 is TGTGCCAGTGTCAACTCTGGAAACACCATATATTTT. The chain is built from TRBV28 and TRBJ1-3; no reliable D call. Trimming removed 9 bases from V and 0 bases from J, with 6 bases in between. Germline V CDR1 and CDR2: MDHEN, SYDVKM. The CDR3 totals 12 residues.

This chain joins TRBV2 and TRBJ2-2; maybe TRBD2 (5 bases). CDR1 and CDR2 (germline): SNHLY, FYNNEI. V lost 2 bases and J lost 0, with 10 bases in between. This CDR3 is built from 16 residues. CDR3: CASSELGAANTGELFF. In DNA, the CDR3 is TGTGCCAGCAGTGAACTAGGAGCGGCGAACACCGGGGAGCTGTTTTTT.

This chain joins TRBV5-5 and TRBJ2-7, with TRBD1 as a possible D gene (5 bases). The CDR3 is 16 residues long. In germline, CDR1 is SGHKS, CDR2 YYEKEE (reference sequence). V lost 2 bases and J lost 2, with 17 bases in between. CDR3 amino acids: CASSFGLGQGTYEQYF. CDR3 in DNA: TGTGCCAGCAGCTTCGGGCTCGGGCAGGGAACCTACGAGCAGTACTTC.

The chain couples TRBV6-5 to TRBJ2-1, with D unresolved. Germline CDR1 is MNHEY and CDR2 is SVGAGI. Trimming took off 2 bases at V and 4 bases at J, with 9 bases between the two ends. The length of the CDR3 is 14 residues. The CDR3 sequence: CASSYGTEYNEQFF. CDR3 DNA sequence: TGTGCCAGCAGTTACGGTACGGAGTACAATGAGCAGTTCTTC.

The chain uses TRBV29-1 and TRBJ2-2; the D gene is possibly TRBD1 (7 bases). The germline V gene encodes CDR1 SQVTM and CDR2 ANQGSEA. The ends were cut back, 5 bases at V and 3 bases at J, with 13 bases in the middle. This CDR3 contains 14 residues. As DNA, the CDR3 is TGCAGCGTTTCAGGGGGGACTTACACCGGGGAGCTGTTTTTT. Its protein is CSVSGGTYTGELFF.

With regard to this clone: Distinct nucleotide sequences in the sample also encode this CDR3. Written as DNA, the CDR3 is TGTGCCAGCAGTCAGGGGGGGGAGCTGTTTTTT. Protein sequence: CASSQGGELFF. The rearrangement links TRBV2 to TRBJ2-2, with D possibly matching TRBD1 (6 bases). The CDR3 is made up of 11 amino acids. Germline CDR1 and CDR2: SNHLY and FYNNEI. V gave up 5 bases and J gave up 8 bases, with 6 bases separating them.

CDR3 sequence reads: CASSFRQTSNTEAFF. Here the CDR3 DNA reads TGTGCCAGCAGCTTCCGACAGACTTCGAACACTGAAGCTTTCTTT. The rearrangement uses TRBV5-6 and TRBJ1-1; the D gene is possibly TRBD1 (5 bases). Trimming shortened V by 2 bases and J by 1 base, and 12 bases separated the two germline ends. The CDR3 loop spans 15 amino acids. Germline CDR1 is SGHDT and CDR2 is YYEEEE.

CDR3 residues: CASSLSGVADTQYF. The CDR3 nucleotides read TGTGCCAGCAGTTTATCAGGGGTGGCAGATACGCAGTATTTT. V gene TRBV27 combines with J gene TRBJ2-3; D possibly corresponds to TRBD1 (5 bases). CDR1 and CDR2 (germline): MNHEY, SMNVEV (reference sequence). The germline V and J ends were trimmed by 0 bases and 4 bases, with 8 bases remaining between them. This CDR3 spans 14 amino acids.

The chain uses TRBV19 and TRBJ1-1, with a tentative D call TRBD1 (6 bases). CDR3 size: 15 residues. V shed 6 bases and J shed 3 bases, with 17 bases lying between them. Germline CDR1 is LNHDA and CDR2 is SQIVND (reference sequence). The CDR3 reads CASRTGGGWDTEAFF. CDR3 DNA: TGTGCCAGTAGGACTGGGGGGGGCTGGGACACTGAAGCTTTCTTT.

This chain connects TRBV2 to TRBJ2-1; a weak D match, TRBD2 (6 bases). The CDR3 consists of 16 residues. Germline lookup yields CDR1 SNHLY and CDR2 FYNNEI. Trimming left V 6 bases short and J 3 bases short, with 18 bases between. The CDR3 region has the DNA TGTGCCAGCAGGCGATCCGGGACTTTCATCTACAATGAGCAGTTCTTC. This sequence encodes CASRRSGTFIYNEQFF. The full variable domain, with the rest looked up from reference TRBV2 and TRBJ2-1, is EPEVTQTPSHQVTQMGQEVILRCVPISNHLYFYWYRQILGQKVEFLVSFYNNEISEKSEIFDDQFSVERPDGSNFTLKIRSTKLEDSAMYFCASRRSGTFIYNEQFFGPGTRLTVL.

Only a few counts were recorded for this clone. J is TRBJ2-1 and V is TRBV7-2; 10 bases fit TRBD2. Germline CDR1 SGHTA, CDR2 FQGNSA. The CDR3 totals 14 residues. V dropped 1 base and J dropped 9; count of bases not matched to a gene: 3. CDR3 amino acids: CASSLGGLAIEQFF. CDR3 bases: TGTGCCAGCAGCTTAGGGGGACTAGCGATTGAGCAGTTCTTC.

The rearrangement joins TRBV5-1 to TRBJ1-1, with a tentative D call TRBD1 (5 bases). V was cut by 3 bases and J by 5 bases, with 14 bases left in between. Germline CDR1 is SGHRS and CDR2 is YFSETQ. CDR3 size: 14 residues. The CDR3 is CASSSGTPGTEAFF. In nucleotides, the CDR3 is TGCGCCAGCAGCTCCGGGACTCCGGGAACTGAAGCTTTCTTT.